Presented here are 32 T cell receptor beta chains from one specimen sequenced in a study of T-cell reconstitution after alpha-beta-depleted transplantation in children. TCRbeta library construction was performed incorporating unique molecular identifiers. TCRdb called the PCR reads again in MiXCR, with one record for every CDR3 protein. The data show 190,000 or so distinct CDR3 sequences, about 6.8% seen once. The specimen was PBMCs from the stem cell graft donor, collected from the stem cell graft. All receptors come from a human donor who donated a stem cell graft to a child with Wiskott-Aldrich syndrome.

Many counts were recorded for this clonotype. The rearrangement joins TRBV12-3 or TRBV12-4 to TRBJ2-1, with 7 bases aligning to TRBD2. V gave up 1 base and J gave up 6 bases; unmatched junction bases: 6. This CDR3 region has 15 residues. The CDR3 region is CASSLDPGTINEQFF. Written as DNA, the CDR3 is TGTGCCAGCAGTTTAGACCCCGGGACTATCAATGAGCAGTTCTTC.

The sample holds many counts of this clonotype. The chain carries TRBV7-2 and TRBJ1-1, with TRBD1 matching 10 bases. CDR1 and CDR2 (germline): SGHTA, FQGNSA. The CDR3 is 16 amino acids. V dropped 0 bases and J dropped 6; count of bases not matched to a gene: 7. The CDR3 nucleotides are TGTGCCAGCAGCTTAGCGGGACAGGGGTCGGGCGCTGAAGCTTTCTTT. Its translation: CASSLAGQGSGAEAFF.

Details on this clonotype: This sequence may be a read error, since a much larger clone differs from it by one base. This chain connects TRBV5-6 to TRBJ1-1, with D perhaps TRBD1 (5 bases). The V end was cut by 5 bases, the J end by 7 bases, with 12 bases between. The V gene's germline CDR1 is SGHDT and CDR2 YYEEEE. This CDR3 has 12 amino acids. For the CDR3, the DNA is TGTGCCAGCAGTTACCGGGGCTTTGAAGCTTTCTTT. Amino acid sequence: CASSYRGFEAFF.

This clonotype was observed many times. The chain uses TRBV20-1 and TRBJ1-4; D call uncertain. Germline CDR1 is DFQATT and CDR2 is SNEGSKA (reference sequence). CDR3 size: 15 residues. The ends were cut back, 0 bases at V and 8 bases at J, with 16 bases in the middle. The CDR3 is CSARDLRGVGEKLFF. CDR3 coding DNA: TGCAGTGCTAGAGATCTTCGGGGAGTGGGGGAAAAACTGTTTTTT.

This clonotype was seen ten or more times. V and J are TRBV7-8 and TRBJ2-1; D call uncertain. V dropped 4 bases and J dropped 6 bases, with 13 bases sitting between them. This CDR3 contains 14 residues. The V gene's germline CDR1 is SGHVS and CDR2 FQNEAQ. The CDR3 region is CASSSPDVSNEQFF. The CDR3 coding sequence is TGTGCCAGCAGCTCCCCCGACGTCTCCAATGAGCAGTTCTTC.

Ten or more counts support this clonotype. The chain recombines TRBV10-3 with TRBJ2-5; 8 bases align to TRBD2. V gave up 3 bases and J gave up 2 bases; unmatched junction bases: 5. Germline V CDR1 and CDR2: ENHRY, SYGVKD. The CDR3 spans 15 residues. CDR3 bases: TGTGCCATCAGTGACGCCGGGACTAGACAAGAGACCCAGTACTTC. Protein product: CAISDAGTRQETQYF.

The table lists this clonotype with many counts. The rearrangement joins TRBV7-2 to TRBJ2-3; tentatively, D is TRBD1 (6 bases). The CDR3 is 12 residues long. Germline loops: CDR1 SGHTA, CDR2 FQGNSA. V was shortened by 6 bases and J by 7 bases, with 11 bases between the two germline ends. CDR3 sequence (DNA): TGTGCCAGCAGGAACAGGGATCATACGCAGTATTTT. It codes for CASRNRDHTQYF.

This clonotype was detected many times. The chain couples TRBV5-1 to TRBJ2-2, with D unresolved. Trimming shortened V by 1 base and J by 8 bases, and 9 bases separated the two germline ends. Per germline, CDR1 SGHRS and CDR2 YFSETQ. The CDR3 runs 13 residues. CDR3 DNA sequence: TGCGCCAGCAGCTTGTCTCGACCGGGGGAGCTGTTTTTT. Amino acid sequence: CASSLSRPGELFF.

This clonotype was seen ten or more times. V gene TRBV5-1 combines with J gene TRBJ1-2, with TRBD1 identical over 10 bases. The germline CDR1 and CDR2 sequences are SGHRS and YFSETQ. V lost 3 bases to trimming and J lost 4 bases; unmatched junction nucleotides: 12. The CDR3 length is 17 residues. As DNA, the CDR3 is TGCGCCAGCAGCTATAAGACAGGGGGCCAGACCCTCTATGGCTACACCTTC. This sequence encodes CASSYKTGGQTLYGYTF.

This clonotype was counted many times. An end of the junction does not agree with germline; a read error may underlie this. V gene TRBV5-1 combines with J gene TRBJ1-5; 7 bases are shared with TRBD1. CDR3 size: 15 residues. In germline, CDR1 is SGHRS, CDR2 YFSETQ. CDR3 coding DNA: TGCGCCAGCAGCGCCGACGGGGACAGCAGTCAGCCCCAGCATTTT. It is translated as CASSADGDSSQPQHF.

This clonotype was seen more than once but under ten times. The rearrangement links TRBV28 to TRBJ2-5; D is possibly TRBD2 (7 bases). The V end lost 5 bases, the J end lost 5 bases, and 21 bases lay between the germline ends. The CDR3 is 16 amino acids. Germline CDR1 is MDHEN and CDR2 is SYDVKM. CDR3 loop: CASSPLGQGRGETQYF. For the CDR3, the DNA is TGTGCCAGCAGTCCCCTGGGTCAGGGGAGGGGTGAGACCCAGTACTTC.

This clonotype appeared many times. This chain uses TRBV10-3 with TRBJ2-1; D is unresolved. The V end lost 0 bases, the J end lost 8 bases, and 2 bases lay between the germline ends. Germline CDR1 reads ENHRY; CDR2 reads SYGVKD. CDR3 length: 11 amino acids. CDR3 sequence: CAISESYEQFF. DNA for the CDR3: TGTGCCATCAGTGAGTCTTATGAGCAGTTCTTC.

There are many counts of this clonotype. The chain uses TRBV20-1 and TRBJ1-5; no definite D call. Trimming removed 7 bases from V and 6 bases from J, with 4 bases in between. Germline CDR1 reads DFQATT; CDR2 reads SNEGSKA (reference sequence). This CDR3 is 9 amino acids long. The CDR3 region has the DNA TGCAGTGGGGGTCAGCCCCAGCATTTT. This codes for CSGGQPQHF.

This CDR3 is CASTGIGTDNSPLHF. The DNA of the CDR3 is TGCGCCAGCACCGGAATCGGGACAGACAATTCACCCCTCCACTTT. The chain employs TRBV5-1 and TRBJ1-6; TRBD1 agrees at 7 bases. The CDR3 is 15 residues long. The V gene's germline CDR1 is SGHRS and CDR2 YFSETQ. The V and J ends lost 6 bases and 7 bases, in that order; junction bases with no gene match: 10. Using reference TRBV5-1 and TRBJ1-6 for the parts outside the CDR3, the full variable domain is KAGVTQTPRYLIKTRGQQVTLSCSPISGHRSVSWYQQTPGQGLQFLFEYFSETQRNKGNFPGRFSGRQFSNSRSEMNVSTLELGDSALYLCASTGIGTDNSPLHFGNGTRLTVT.

The rearrangement links TRBV7-2 to TRBJ2-1; D remains ambiguous. The CDR3 consists of 13 residues. Trimming pared 5 bases from V and 8 bases from J, leaving 13 bases between. CDR1 SGHTA and CDR2 FQGNSA come from the germline V gene. The CDR3 nucleotides read TGTGCCAGCAGCCAGACCCGTGGGCATGAGCAGTTCTTC. Amino acids: CASSQTRGHEQFF.

This clonotype was observed at least ten times. CDR3 loop: CASRSSGGAYEQYF. The DNA of the CDR3 is TGTGCCAGCAGATCAAGCGGGGGGGCCTACGAGCAGTACTTC. The rearrangement uses TRBV6-1 and TRBJ2-7; 10 bases map to TRBD2. Trimming at V came to 6 bases and at J to 2 bases, leaving 4 bases not matched to a gene. CDR1 MNHNS and CDR2 SASEGT come from the germline V gene. The CDR3 covers 14 residues.

The table lists this clonotype with many counts. The genes are TRBV20-1 and TRBJ1-6, with D tentatively TRBD1 (5 bases). This CDR3 contains 14 residues. Trimming cost V 2 bases and J 9 bases, with 14 bases left between them. Looked up from germline, CDR1 is DFQATT and CDR2 is SNEGSKA (reference sequence). CDR3 protein: CSARMNRGGSPLHF. The DNA of the CDR3 is TGCAGTGCTAGAATGAATAGGGGAGGTTCACCCCTCCACTTT.

This clonotype was observed once. It may be a read error: a sequence one base away is much more abundant. The rearrangement uses TRBV5-1 and TRBJ2-1; 7 positions match TRBD2. J gave up 8 bases and V 0 bases, and 8 bases lay outside the gene matches. CDR1 and CDR2 (germline): SGHRS, YFSETQ. The CDR3 runs 15 residues. CDR3 sequence (DNA): TGCGCCAGCAGCTTGGCGGGGGGATTCGGGGATGAGCAGTTCTTC. Its protein product is CASSLAGGFGDEQFF.

This clonotype was counted between two and nine times. The chain has TRBV5-1 and TRBJ2-3; 9 bases align to TRBD2. CDR1 and CDR2 from the germline V gene are SGHRS and YFSETQ. The V segment lost 0 bases and the J segment 5 bases; nucleotides outside the gene matches: 7. This CDR3 region has 16 residues. CDR3 amino acids: CASSLDPGLAGDTQYF. Here the CDR3 DNA reads TGCGCCAGCAGCTTGGATCCGGGACTAGCAGGAGATACGCAGTATTTT.

This clonotype was picked up many times. This rearrangement joins TRBV29-1 to TRBJ1-4; D is uncertain. The CDR3 loop spans 15 amino acids. V lost 0 bases to trimming and J lost 0 bases, with 8 bases between them. CDR1 is SQVTM, CDR2 ANQGSEA, per germline. The CDR3 sequence is CSVEDRNATNEKLFF. CDR3 DNA: TGCAGCGTTGAAGATAGGAATGCAACTAATGAAAAACTGTTTTTT. Based on the CDR3 plus reference TRBV29-1 and TRBJ1-4, the full variable domain is SAVISQKPSRDICQRGTSLTIQCQVDSQVTMMFWYRQQPGQSLTLIATANQGSEATYESGFVIDKFPISRPNLTFSTLTVSNMSPEDSSIYLCSVEDRNATNEKLFFGSGTQLSVL.

There are many counts of this clonotype. The chain has TRBV12-3 or TRBV12-4 and TRBJ2-1; D is perhaps TRBD2 (5 bases). The CDR3 loop spans 14 amino acids. V was clipped by 6 bases and J by 9 bases, with 18 bases between them. This CDR3 is CASRTTRGGGEQFF. CDR3 sequence (DNA): TGTGCCAGCAGAACGACTCGGGGTGGCGGTGAGCAGTTCTTC.

This clonotype was picked up a small number of times. The J gene is TRBJ1-1, the V gene TRBV6-5, with D perhaps TRBD1 (6 bases). The length of the CDR3 is 14 residues. The V end lost 4 bases, the J end lost 5 bases, and 14 bases lay between the germline ends. Germline V gives CDR1 MNHEY, CDR2 SVGAGI. In DNA, the CDR3 is TGTGCCAGCAGTTCTATACAGGGTTGGACTGAAGCTTTCTTT. It codes for CASSSIQGWTEAFF.

Remarks on this clonotype: Its ends do not fully match the called genes, so a read error is possible. The chain recombines TRBV2 with TRBJ2-5, with D unclear. Germline V gene lookup returns CDR1 SNHLY and CDR2 FYNNEI. There are 14 residues in the CDR3. The DNA for the CDR3 is TGTGCCAGCAGCGAAGGTCGGTTTCAGGAGACCCAGTACTTC. Translating it yields CASSEGRFQETQYF.

This clonotype was seen many times. The rearrangement links TRBV3-1 to TRBJ2-2; tentative D call: TRBD2 (6 bases). The CDR3 spans 15 residues. From germline, CDR1 is LGHDT and CDR2 YNNKEL (reference sequence). V shed 0 bases and J shed 9 bases, with 14 bases lying between them. The CDR3 is CASSQDMGGERELFF. In nucleotides, the CDR3 is TGTGCCAGCAGCCAAGATATGGGGGGTGAGAGGGAGCTGTTTTTT.

This clonotype turned up a few times. The gene calls are TRBV5-4 and TRBJ1-4; a weak D match, TRBD1 (6 bases). The CDR3 is 14 amino acids. Germline values: CDR1 SGHNT, CDR2 YYREEE (reference sequence). Trimming removed 4 bases at V and 5 bases at J, with 12 bases between. CDR3: CASSVGQLNEKLFF. The CDR3 DNA reads as TGTGCCAGCAGCGTAGGACAGCTAAATGAAAAACTGTTTTTT. The full variable domain, its missing parts supplied by reference TRBV5-4 and TRBJ1-4, is ETGVTQSPTHLIKTRGQQVTLRCSSQSGHNTVSWYQQALGQGPQFIFQYYREEENGRGNFPPRFSGLQFPNYSSELNVNALELDDSALYLCASSVGQLNEKLFFGSGTQLSVL.

This clonotype was seen ten or more times. The chain employs TRBV5-1 and TRBJ1-1, with 10 bases matching TRBD1. V lost 0 bases to trimming and J lost 7 bases; unmatched junction nucleotides: 3. The germline gives CDR1 SGHRS, CDR2 YFSETQ. The length of the CDR3 is 14 residues. This CDR3 reads CASSLEGQGLEAFF. CDR3 in DNA: TGCGCCAGCAGCTTGGAGGGACAGGGGCTTGAAGCTTTCTTT.

This clonotype was counted ten times or more. J is TRBJ2-4 and V is TRBV3-1; D possibly corresponds to TRBD2 (6 bases). Trimming removed 9 bases from V and 0 bases from J, with 12 bases in between. CDR3 length: 14 residues. Germline values: CDR1 LGHDT, CDR2 YNNKEL (reference sequence). Written as DNA, the CDR3 is TGTGCCAGACTGACGGGACTAGCCAAAAACATTCAGTACTTC. It encodes CARLTGLAKNIQYF. Complete variable domain (other parts from reference TRBV3-1 and TRBJ2-4): DTAVSQTPKYLVTQMGNDKSIKCEQNLGHDTMYWYKQDSKKFLKIMFSYNNKELIINETVPNRFSPKSPDKAHLNLHINSLELGDSAVYFCARLTGLAKNIQYFGAGTRLSVL.

This clonotype was observed many times. The rearrangement links TRBV20-1 to TRBJ1-1; TRBD1 is a possible D gene (5 bases). This CDR3 has 14 residues. V was clipped by 0 bases and J by 1 base, with 9 bases between them. Germline CDR1 is DFQATT and CDR2 is SNEGSKA (reference sequence). This CDR3 is CSARDWGENTEAFF. The CDR3 DNA sequence: TGCAGTGCTAGAGATTGGGGGGAGAACACTGAAGCTTTCTTT.

The sample holds many counts of this clonotype. CDR3 protein: CSVITSGSSYEQYF. DNA of the CDR3: TGCAGCGTTATAACTAGCGGGAGTTCCTACGAGCAGTACTTC. The chain employs TRBV29-1 and TRBJ2-7; 11 positions match TRBD2. This CDR3 region has 14 residues. Trimming removed 5 bases from V and 1 base from J; junction bases left unmatched: 4. The V gene's germline CDR1 is SQVTM and CDR2 ANQGSEA.

The J gene is TRBJ1-3, the V gene TRBV3-1, with a weak D call TRBD1 (5 bases). V dropped 4 bases and J dropped 0 bases, with 10 bases sitting between them. This CDR3 spans 15 amino acids. Germline V CDR1 and CDR2: LGHDT, YNNKEL (reference sequence). In DNA form, the CDR3 reads TGTGCCAGCAGCCGGGACCTGAGCTCTGGAAACACCATATATTTT. Amino acids: CASSRDLSSGNTIYF. Filled out from reference TRBV3-1 and TRBJ1-3, the complete variable domain reads DTAVSQTPKYLVTQMGNDKSIKCEQNLGHDTMYWYKQDSKKFLKIMFSYNNKELIINETVPNRFSPKSPDKAHLNLHINSLELGDSAVYFCASSRDLSSGNTIYFGEGSWLTVV.

The chain recombines TRBV29-1 with TRBJ2-1, with 9 bases identical to TRBD1. CDR1 and CDR2 (germline): SQVTM, ANQGSEA. This CDR3 is built from 15 residues. Unmatched junction bases numbered 6, after V lost 0 bases and J lost 6 bases. CDR3 in DNA: TGCAGCGTTGAAGATCCGGGGACAGGGACCAATGAGCAGTTCTTC. Residues: CSVEDPGTGTNEQFF.

Ten or more counts support this clonotype. The chain has TRBV5-1 and TRBJ2-2; possibly TRBD1 or TRBD2 for D (5 bases each). Germline CDR1 SGHRS, CDR2 YFSETQ. This CDR3 contains 15 residues. The V gene lost 0 bases and the J gene lost 0 bases, with 6 bases spanning the gap. The CDR3 DNA reads as TGCGCCAGCAGCTTGGGGGGGACGAACACCGGGGAGCTGTTTTTT. Protein sequence: CASSLGGTNTGELFF. Together with reference TRBV5-1 and TRBJ2-2, the CDR3 gives the full variable domain: KAGVTQTPRYLIKTRGQQVTLSCSPISGHRSVSWYQQTPGQGLQFLFEYFSETQRNKGNFPGRFSGRQFSNSRSEMNVSTLELGDSALYLCASSLGGTNTGELFFGEGSRLTVL.